This entry describes one T cell receptor beta chain. The target antigen is unknown. The sample comes from a study of T cells after posttransplantation cyclophosphamide. A marrow graft followed busulfan-fludarabine conditioning, with cyclophosphamide on days +3 and +4. Here immunoSEQ multiplex PCR was the method, and the copy in TCRdb shows in-frame clones only, minus some. The table shows approximately 17,000 clones, with 92% occurring only once. Findings and limits, study-wide: After PTCy, TRB diversity resembled that of CNI/methotrexate controls. TRB overlap between skin or GI tissue T cells and blood was limited. Later post-transplant blood repertoires were often dominated by donor CD8+ memory clones.

V shed 7 bases, J shed 3 bases, and the junction held 14 bases outside the gene matches. The CDR3 covers 18 residues. Per germline, CDR1 LGHNT and CDR2 FRNRAP. The sample consisted of CD4+ T cells sorted from blood, taken after allogeneic stem cell transplant with posttransplant cyclophosphamide. The rearrangement uses TRBV12-5 and TRBJ2-1, with 11 nucleotides matching TRBD2. The TCR sequence derives from a male patient between 60 and 69 years old who received an allogeneic stem cell transplant from a related donor and was CMV-positive. Some T cells may be graft donor cells. The DNA for the CDR3 is TGTGCTAGTGCCCAACCCACTAGCGGGGGACCCGTCTACAATGAGCAGTTCTTC. This codes for CASAQPTSGGPVYNEQFF.